Listed below are T cell receptor beta chains from one sample, sequenced in a study of blood T cell repertoires in COVID-19. The data were produced by immunoSEQ multiplex PCR, yet TCRdb's version contains in-frame clones alone and is incomplete. The data show 210,000 or so clones, around 85% seen once. Sequences were obtained from peripheral blood. Receptors originate from a human donor in a cohort sampled during active COVID-19. The CDR3 runs from the conserved cysteine through the conserved F or W. The D gene is left open where the match is weak. The listing skips clone size in some rows; elsewhere it reads once, few, many or a size class.

size,D,V,J,CDR3,DNA
once,TRBD1,TRBV2,TRBJ2-6,CASSRGQGAGANVLTF,TGTGCCAGCAGTAGGGGACAGGGTGCCGGGGCCAACGTCCTGACTTTC
NA,TRBD2,TRBV6-2/TRBV6-3,TRBJ2-1,CASSYASGMYNEQFF,TGTGCCAGCAGTTACGCTAGCGGGATGTACAATGAGCAGTTCTTC
NA,TRBD2,TRBV28,TRBJ2-5,CASSFGGRETQYF,TGTGCCAGCAGTTTTGGCGGGAGAGAGACCCAGTACTTC
NA,TRBD2,TRBV7-6,TRBJ2-3,CASSPRTSGPTDTQYF,TGTGCCAGCAGCCCTCGGACTAGCGGGCCCACAGATACGCAGTATTTT
NA,NA,TRBV9,TRBJ2-5,CASSADPGQKTQYF,TGTGCCAGCAGCGCCGATCCCGGACAGAAGACCCAGTACTTC
NA,TRBD1,TRBV7-9,TRBJ2-1,CASSPGQGALDEQFF,TGTGCCAGCAGCCCTGGACAGGGGGCGTTAGATGAGCAGTTCTTC
NA,TRBD1,TRBV7-6,TRBJ1-4,CASSLGQPNANEKLFF,TGTGCCAGCAGCCTGGGACAGCCCAATGCTAATGAAAAACTGTTTTTT
NA,TRBD2,TRBV5-1,TRBJ2-2,CASSPTSGLVTGELFF,TGCGCCAGCAGCCCCACTAGCGGTCTTGTCACCGGGGAGCTGTTTTTT
once,NA,TRBV12-3/TRBV12-4,TRBJ2-7,CASSPGGHEQYF,TGTGCCAGCAGCCCCGGCGGGCACGAGCAGTACTTC
once,NA,TRBV4-3,TRBJ1-5,CASSQEAGGQPQHF,TGCGCCAGCAGCCAAGAGGCAGGTGGACAGCCCCAGCATTTT
NA,TRBD1,TRBV15,TRBJ2-5,CATSRDHRGQETQYF,TGTGCCACCAGCAGAGATCACAGGGGGCAAGAGACCCAGTACTTC
NA,TRBD1,TRBV27,TRBJ2-1,CASKRDSYNEQFF,TGTGCCAGCAAAAGGGACAGCTACAATGAGCAGTTCTTC
NA,TRBD1,TRBV28,TRBJ1-5,CASSLRGQGRRSNQPQHF,TGTGCCAGCAGTTTGAGGGGACAGGGTAGGAGAAGCAATCAGCCCCAGCATTTT
NA,NA,TRBV25-1,TRBJ1-1,CASSEQGGTEAFF,TGTGCCAGCAGTGAGCAGGGAGGCACTGAAGCTTTCTTT
once,TRBD2,TRBV5-5,TRBJ2-2,CASSHGLAGNTGELFF,TGTGCCAGCAGCCACGGACTAGCGGGGAACACCGGGGAGCTGTTTTTT
NA,TRBD1,TRBV19,TRBJ1-2,CASHKQGAYGYTF,TGTGCCAGTCACAAACAGGGGGCCTATGGCTACACCTTC
NA,TRBD2,TRBV6-6,TRBJ2-1,CASHTGGGNEQFF,TGTGCCAGCCATACGGGAGGGGGGAATGAGCAGTTCTTC
NA,NA,TRBV9,TRBJ2-6,CASSPTQFSGANVLTF,TGTGCCAGCAGCCCTACACAGTTCTCTGGGGCCAACGTCCTGACTTTC
NA,TRBD2,TRBV7-3,TRBJ2-1,CASSLTSGTDNEQFF,TGTGCCAGCAGCCTGACTAGCGGAACCGACAATGAGCAGTTCTTC